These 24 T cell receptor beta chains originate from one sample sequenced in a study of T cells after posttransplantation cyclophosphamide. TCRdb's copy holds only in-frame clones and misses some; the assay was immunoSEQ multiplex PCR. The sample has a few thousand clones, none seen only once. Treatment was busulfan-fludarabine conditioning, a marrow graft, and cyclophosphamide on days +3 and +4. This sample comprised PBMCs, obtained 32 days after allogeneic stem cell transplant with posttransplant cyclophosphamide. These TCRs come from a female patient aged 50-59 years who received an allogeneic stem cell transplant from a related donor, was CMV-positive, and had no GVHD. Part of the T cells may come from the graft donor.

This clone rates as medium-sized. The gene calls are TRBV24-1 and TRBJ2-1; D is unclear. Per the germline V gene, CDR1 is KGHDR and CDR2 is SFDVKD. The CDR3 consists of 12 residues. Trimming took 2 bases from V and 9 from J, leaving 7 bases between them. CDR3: CATSDSSGEQFF. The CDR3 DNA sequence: TGTGCCACCAGTGATTCTAGTGGTGAGCAGTTCTTC.

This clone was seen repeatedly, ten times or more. CDR3 nucleotide sequence: TGTGCCAGCAGCGCTCCGGGACTAGCGGCCTCCTACAATGAGCAGTTCTTC. Translation: CASSAPGLAASYNEQFF. The rearrangement uses TRBV7-9 and TRBJ2-1; TRBD2 matches 11 bases. Germline V gene lookup returns CDR1 SEHNR and CDR2 FQNEAQ (reference sequence). CDR3 length equals 17 residues. With V trimmed by 5 bases and J by 0 bases, 6 bases remained unmatched.

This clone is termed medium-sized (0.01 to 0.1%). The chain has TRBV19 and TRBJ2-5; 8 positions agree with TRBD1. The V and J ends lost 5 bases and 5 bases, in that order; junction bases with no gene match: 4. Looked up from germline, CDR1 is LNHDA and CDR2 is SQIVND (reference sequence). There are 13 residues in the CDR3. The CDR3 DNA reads TGTGCCAGTAGTTCGGGACAGGTGGAGACCCAGTACTTC. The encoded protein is CASSSGQVETQYF.

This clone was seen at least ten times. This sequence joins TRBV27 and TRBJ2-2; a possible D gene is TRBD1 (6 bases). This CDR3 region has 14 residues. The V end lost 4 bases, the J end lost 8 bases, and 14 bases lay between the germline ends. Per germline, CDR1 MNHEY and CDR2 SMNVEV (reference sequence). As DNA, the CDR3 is TGTGCCAGCAGTTCGCACAGGGAAGTGGGGGAGCTGTTTTTT. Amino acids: CASSSHREVGELFF.

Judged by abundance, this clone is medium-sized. CDR3 sequence (DNA): TGTGCCAGCAGCGTAGGCGTCTCTGGCTCCTACGAGCAGTACTTC. This codes for CASSVGVSGSYEQYF. This chain joins TRBV9 and TRBJ2-7; D remains unclear. CDR1 and CDR2 (germline): SGDLS, YYNGEE. The CDR3 length is 15 residues. The V gene lost 0 bases and the J gene lost 0 bases, with 10 bases spanning the gap.

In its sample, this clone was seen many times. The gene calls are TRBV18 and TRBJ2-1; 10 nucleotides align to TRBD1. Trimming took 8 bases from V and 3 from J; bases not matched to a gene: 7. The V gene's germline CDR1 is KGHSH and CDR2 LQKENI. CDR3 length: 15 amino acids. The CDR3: CASTTGTGDYNEQFF. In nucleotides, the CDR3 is TGTGCCAGCACGACCGGGACAGGGGACTACAATGAGCAGTTCTTC.

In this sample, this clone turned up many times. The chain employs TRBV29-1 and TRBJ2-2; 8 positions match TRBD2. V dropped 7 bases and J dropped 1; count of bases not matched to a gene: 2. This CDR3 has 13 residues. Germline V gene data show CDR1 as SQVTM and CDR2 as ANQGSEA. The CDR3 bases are TGCAGCGCCGGGACTAGGAACACCGGGGAGCTGTTTTTT. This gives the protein CSAGTRNTGELFF.

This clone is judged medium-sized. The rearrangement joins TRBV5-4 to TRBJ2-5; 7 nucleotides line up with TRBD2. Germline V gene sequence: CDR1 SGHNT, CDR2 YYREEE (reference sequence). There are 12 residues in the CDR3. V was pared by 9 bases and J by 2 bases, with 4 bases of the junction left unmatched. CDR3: CATSSGQETQYF. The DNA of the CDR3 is TGTGCCACCAGTAGCGGGCAAGAGACCCAGTACTTC.

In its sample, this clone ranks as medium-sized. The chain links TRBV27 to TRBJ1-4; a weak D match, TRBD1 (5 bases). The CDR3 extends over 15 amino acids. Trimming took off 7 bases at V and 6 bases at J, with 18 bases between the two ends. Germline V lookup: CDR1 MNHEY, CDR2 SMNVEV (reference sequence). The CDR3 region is CASTLRGSVDEKLFF. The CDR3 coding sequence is TGTGCCAGCACCCTTCGGGGGTCCGTAGATGAAAAACTGTTTTTT.

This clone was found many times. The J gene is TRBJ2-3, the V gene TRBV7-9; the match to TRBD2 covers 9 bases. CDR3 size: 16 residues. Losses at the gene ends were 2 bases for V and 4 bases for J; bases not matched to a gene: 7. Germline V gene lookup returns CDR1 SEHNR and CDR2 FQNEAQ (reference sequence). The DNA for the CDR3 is TGTGCCAGCAGCTTACTTGGACTAGCGAACGCAGATACGCAGTATTTT. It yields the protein CASSLLGLANADTQYF. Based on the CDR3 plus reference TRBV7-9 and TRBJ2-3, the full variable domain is DTGVSQNPRHKITKRGQNVTFRCDPISEHNRLYWYRQTLGQGPEFLTYFQNEAQLEKSRLLSDRFSAERPKGSFSTLEIQRTEQGDSAMYLCASSLLGLANADTQYFGPGTRLTVL.

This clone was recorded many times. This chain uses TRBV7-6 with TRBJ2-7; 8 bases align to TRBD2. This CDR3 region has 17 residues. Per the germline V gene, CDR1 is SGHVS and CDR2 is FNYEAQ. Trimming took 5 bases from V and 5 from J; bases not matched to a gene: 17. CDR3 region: CASSPSRGGAGVDEQYF. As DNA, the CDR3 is TGTGCCAGCAGCCCTAGTAGGGGGGGAGCGGGAGTCGACGAGCAGTACTTC. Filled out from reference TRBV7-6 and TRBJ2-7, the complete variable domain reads GAGVSQSPRYKVTKRGQDVALRCDPISGHVSLYWYRQALGQGPEFLTYFNYEAQQDKSGLPNDRFSAERPEGSISTLTIQRTEQRDSAMYRCASSPSRGGAGVDEQYFGPGTRLTVT.

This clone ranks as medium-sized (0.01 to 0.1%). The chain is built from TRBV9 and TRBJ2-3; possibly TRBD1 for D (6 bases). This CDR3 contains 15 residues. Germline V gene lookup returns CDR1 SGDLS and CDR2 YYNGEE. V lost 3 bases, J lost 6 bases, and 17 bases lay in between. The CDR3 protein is CASSAEGRGQDTQYF. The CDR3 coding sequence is TGTGCCAGCAGCGCCGAGGGCCGAGGACAGGATACGCAGTATTTT.

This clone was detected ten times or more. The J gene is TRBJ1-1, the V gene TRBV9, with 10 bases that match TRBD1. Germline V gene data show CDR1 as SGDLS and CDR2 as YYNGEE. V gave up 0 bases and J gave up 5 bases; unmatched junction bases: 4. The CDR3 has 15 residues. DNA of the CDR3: TGTGCCAGCAGCGTAGAGACAGGGGGCGCAACTGAAGCTTTCTTT. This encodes CASSVETGGATEAFF.

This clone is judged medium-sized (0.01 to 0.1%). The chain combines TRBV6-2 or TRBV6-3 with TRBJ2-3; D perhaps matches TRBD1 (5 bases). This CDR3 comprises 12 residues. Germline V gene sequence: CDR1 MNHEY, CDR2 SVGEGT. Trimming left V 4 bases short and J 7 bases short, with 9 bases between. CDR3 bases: TGTGCCAGCAGTTGGGCAGGGCATACGCAGTATTTT. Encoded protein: CASSWAGHTQYF.

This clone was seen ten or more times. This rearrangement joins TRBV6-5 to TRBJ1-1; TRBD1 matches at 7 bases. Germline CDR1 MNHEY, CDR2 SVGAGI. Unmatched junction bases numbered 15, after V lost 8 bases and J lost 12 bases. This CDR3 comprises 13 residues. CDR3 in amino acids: CASQLVDRAVTFF. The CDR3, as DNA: TGTGCCAGCCAACTCGTAGACAGGGCCGTTACTTTCTTT.

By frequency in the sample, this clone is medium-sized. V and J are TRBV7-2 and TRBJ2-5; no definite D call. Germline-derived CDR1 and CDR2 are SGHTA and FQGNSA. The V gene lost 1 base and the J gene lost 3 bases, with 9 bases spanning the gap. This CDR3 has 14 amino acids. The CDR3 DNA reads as TGTGCCAGCAGCTTAGAGGGCAGGAAAGAGACCCAGTACTTC. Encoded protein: CASSLEGRKETQYF. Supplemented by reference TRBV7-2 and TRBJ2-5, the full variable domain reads GAGVSQSPSNKVTEKGKDVELRCDPISGHTALYWYRQSLGQGLEFLIYFQGNSAPDKSGLPSDRFSAERTGGSVSTLTIQRTQQEDSAVYLCASSLEGRKETQYFGPGTRLLVL.

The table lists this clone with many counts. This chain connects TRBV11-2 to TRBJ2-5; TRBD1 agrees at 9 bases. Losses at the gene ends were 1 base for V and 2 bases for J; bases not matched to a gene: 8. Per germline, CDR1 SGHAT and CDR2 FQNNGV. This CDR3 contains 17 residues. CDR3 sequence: CASSLGGWGQGQETQYF. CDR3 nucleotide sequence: TGTGCCAGCAGCTTAGGCGGCTGGGGACAGGGTCAAGAGACCCAGTACTTC. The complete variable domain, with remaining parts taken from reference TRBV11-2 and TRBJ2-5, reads EAGVAQSPRYKIIEKRQSVAFWCNPISGHATLYWYQQILGQGPKLLIQFQNNGVVDDSQLPKDRFSAERLKGVDSTLKIQPAKLEDSAVYLCASSLGGWGQGQETQYFGPGTRLLVL.

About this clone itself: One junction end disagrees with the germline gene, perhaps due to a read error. The CDR3 protein is CATRDSLNEQLFF. The CDR3 nucleotides are TGTGCCACCCGGGACAGCCTAAATGAACAACTGTTTTTT. The rearrangement joins TRBV13 to TRBJ1-4, with TRBD1 identical over 7 bases. There are 13 residues in the CDR3. Germline loops: CDR1 PRHDT, CDR2 FYEKMQ (reference sequence).

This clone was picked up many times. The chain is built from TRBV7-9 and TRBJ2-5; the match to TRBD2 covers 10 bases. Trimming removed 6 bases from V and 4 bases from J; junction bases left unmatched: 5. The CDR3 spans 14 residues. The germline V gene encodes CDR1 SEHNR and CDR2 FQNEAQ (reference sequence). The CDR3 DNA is TGTGCCAGCAGTTCTAGGACTAGCGGAGAGACCCAGTACTTC. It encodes CASSSRTSGETQYF.

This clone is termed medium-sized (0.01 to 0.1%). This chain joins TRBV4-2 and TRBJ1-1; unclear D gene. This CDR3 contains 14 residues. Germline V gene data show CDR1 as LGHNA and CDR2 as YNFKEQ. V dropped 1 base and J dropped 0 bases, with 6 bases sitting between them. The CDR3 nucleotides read TGTGCCAGCAGCCAAGGCGGTTTGAACACTGAAGCTTTCTTT. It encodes CASSQGGLNTEAFF.

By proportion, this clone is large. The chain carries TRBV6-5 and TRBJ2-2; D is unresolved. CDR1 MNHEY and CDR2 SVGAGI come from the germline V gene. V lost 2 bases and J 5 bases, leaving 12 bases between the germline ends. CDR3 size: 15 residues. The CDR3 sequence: CASSYESPMTGELFF. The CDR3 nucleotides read TGTGCCAGCAGTTACGAGAGCCCCATGACCGGGGAGCTGTTTTTT.

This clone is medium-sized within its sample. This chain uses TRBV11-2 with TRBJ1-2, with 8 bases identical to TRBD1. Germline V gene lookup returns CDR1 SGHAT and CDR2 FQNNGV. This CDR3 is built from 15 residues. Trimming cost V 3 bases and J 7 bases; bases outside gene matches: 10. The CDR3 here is CASSLGRTGSLGYTF. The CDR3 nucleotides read TGTGCCAGCAGCTTGGGAAGGACAGGGTCCCTTGGCTACACCTTC.

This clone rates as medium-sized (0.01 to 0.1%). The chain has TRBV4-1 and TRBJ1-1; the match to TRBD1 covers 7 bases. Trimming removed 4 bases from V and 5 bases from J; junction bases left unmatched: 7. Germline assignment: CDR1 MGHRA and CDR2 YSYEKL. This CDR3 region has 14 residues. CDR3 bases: TGCGCCAGCAGCCCGCTTCAGGGGGAAACTGAAGCTTTCTTT. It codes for CASSPLQGETEAFF.

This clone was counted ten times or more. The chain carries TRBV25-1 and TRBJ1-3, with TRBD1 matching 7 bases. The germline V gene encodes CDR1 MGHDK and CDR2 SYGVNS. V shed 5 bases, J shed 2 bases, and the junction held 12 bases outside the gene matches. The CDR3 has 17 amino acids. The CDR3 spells CASSPPPGGKTGNTIYF. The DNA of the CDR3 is TGTGCCAGCAGTCCTCCCCCAGGGGGAAAGACTGGAAACACCATATATTTT.